The 15 T cell receptor beta chains listed next were all sequenced from one sample in a study of shared clonotypes between healthy human individuals. Profiled with immunoSEQ multiplex PCR; TCRdb holds only in-frame clones, not every one. The table lists some 2.1 million clones, about 95% of them singletons, with 0.85% to 1.3% in the top ten. As defined, naive CD8 cells were CD45RO-negative and positively selected for CCR7, with terminally differentiated effector memory CD45RA+ cells excluded. The sequenced sample consisted of naive CD8+ T cells sorted from blood. The origin of the receptors is a man younger than 30 in good health.

This chain links TRBV5-6 with TRBJ1-1; possibly TRBD1 for D (5 bases). V was clipped by 3 bases and J by 4 bases, with 19 bases between them. The CDR3 extends over 16 amino acids. Per germline, CDR1 SGHDT and CDR2 YYEEEE. The CDR3, as DNA: TGTGCCAGCAGCTGGACTGAGGGCAGGGTAGGCACTGAAGCTTTCTTT. It translates to CASSWTEGRVGTEAFF.

J is TRBJ2-7 and V is TRBV23-1; D might be TRBD1 or TRBD2, each matching 6 bases. TRBV23-1 is labeled an ORF, and its function is uncertain. Between the trimmed V and J ends, which lost 4 bases and 5 bases, there was a span of 30 bases. CDR3 length: 19 amino acids. DNA of the CDR3: TGCGCCAGCAGTCCTAAAGAAATCAGGGGACAAGGGGAGCGGGACGAGCAGTACTTC. This translates into CASSPKEIRGQGERDEQYF.

The V gene is TRBV7-8, the J gene TRBJ2-7; 15 bases map to TRBD2. Trimming removed 5 bases from V and 1 base from J; junction bases left unmatched: 3. Per the germline V gene, CDR1 is SGHVS and CDR2 is FQNEAQ. The CDR3 covers 16 residues. CDR3 bases: TGTGCCAGCAGCCCTGGGACTAGCGGGAGGTCCTACGAGCAGTACTTC. Its protein is CASSPGTSGRSYEQYF.

V gene TRBV7-9 combines with J gene TRBJ2-7, with 10 bases aligning to TRBD1. This CDR3 is built from 16 residues. Looked up from germline, CDR1 is SEHNR and CDR2 is FQNEAQ (reference sequence). J was trimmed by 4 bases and V by 1 base; bases with no gene match: 7. The CDR3 DNA sequence: TGTGCCAGCAGCTTAGTCGGACAGGGGGTCTCATACGAGCAGTACTTC. It specifies CASSLVGQGVSYEQYF.

This chain connects TRBV18 to TRBJ1-3; possibly TRBD1 or TRBD2 for D (5 bases each). The better agreement between TRBJ2-2 and the DNA end casts doubt on the J call. This CDR3 has 14 amino acids. Germline CDR1 is KGHSH and CDR2 is LQKENI. CDR3 coding DNA: TGTGCCAGCTCATCGACAGCGGTCACCGGGGAGCTGTTTTTT. Translated, it gives CASSSTAVTGELFF.

This chain connects TRBV7-9 to TRBJ2-7; D is unclear. Germline V gene data show CDR1 as SEHNR and CDR2 as FQNEAQ (reference sequence). This CDR3 contains 13 residues. V lost 0 bases to trimming and J lost 5 bases, with 8 bases between them. The CDR3, as DNA: TGTGCCAGCAGCTTAGCGGTGGGGAACGAGCAGTACTTC. This sequence encodes CASSLAVGNEQYF.

The count of this clone is one. Other nucleotide sequences in the sample specify the same CDR3. The chain has TRBV11-2 and TRBJ2-7, with D possibly being TRBD1 (6 bases). V was pared by 1 base and J by 6 bases, with 7 bases between. The CDR3 runs to 12 residues. Germline CDR1 and CDR2: SGHAT and FQNNGV. The CDR3 coding sequence is TGTGCCAGCAGCTTAGGGGGGCCCGAGCAGTACTTC. The encoded protein is CASSLGGPEQYF.

This clone showed up just a few times. CDR3 sequence: CASSEAGGEQFF. The CDR3 DNA reads TGCGCCAGCAGTGAGGCGGGAGGAGAGCAGTTCTTC. V is TRBV10-1 and J is TRBJ2-1, with 8 bases lining up with TRBD2. In germline, CDR1 is WNHNN, CDR2 SYGVQD (reference sequence). The trim removed 2 bases at V and 10 bases at J, leaving 1 base unmatched. The CDR3 totals 12 residues.

This clone was seen only once. The chain combines TRBV2 with TRBJ2-5, with TRBD2 matching over 8 bases. Trimming removed 3 bases from V and 5 bases from J; junction bases left unmatched: 8. The CDR3 spans 15 residues. Germline lookup yields CDR1 SNHLY and CDR2 FYNNEI. The CDR3 loop is CASSDPLGGRETQYF. The CDR3 region has the DNA TGTGCCAGCAGTGATCCCCTGGGCGGGAGGGAGACCCAGTACTTC.

The CDR3 sequence: CASAAQGLTEAFF. Written as DNA, the CDR3 is TGTGCCAGCGCGGCACAGGGCCTGACTGAAGCTTTCTTT. The J gene is TRBJ1-1, the V gene TRBV7-9; perhaps TRBD1 as D (6 bases). Per the germline V gene, CDR1 is SEHNR and CDR2 is FQNEAQ (reference sequence). Trimming shortened V by 8 bases and J by 5 bases, and 15 bases separated the two germline ends. This CDR3 is 13 amino acids long.

The V call is TRBV7-2, the J call TRBJ2-1; 8 positions agree with TRBD2. This CDR3 comprises 16 residues. V shed 5 bases and J 4 bases; nucleotides not matched to a gene: 10. Germline values: CDR1 SGHTA, CDR2 FQGNSA. The CDR3 region is CASSQVAGGIYNEQFF. The CDR3 DNA reads as TGTGCCAGCAGCCAGGTGGCGGGGGGAATATACAATGAGCAGTTCTTC.

A remark on this clone: Mismatch with germline at one junction end may stem from a read error. J is TRBJ2-7 and V is TRBV7-9; no clear D. This CDR3 contains 11 residues. Germline-derived CDR1 and CDR2 are SEHNR and FQNEAQ (reference sequence). The chain's CDR3 is CASGLGYEQYF. Written as DNA, the CDR3 is TGTGCCAGCGGCTTGGGTTACGAGCAGTACTTC.

The rearrangement joins TRBV13 to TRBJ1-4; possible D gene TRBD1, 5 bases. V was pared by 4 bases and J by 4 bases, with 16 bases between. The CDR3 totals 16 residues. Germline CDR1 reads PRHDT; CDR2 reads FYEKMQ (reference sequence). CDR3 sequence: CASSSRQQLYNEKLFF. The DNA of the CDR3 is TGTGCCAGCAGCTCCCGACAGCAGCTTTATAATGAAAAACTGTTTTTT.

V gene TRBV15 combines with J gene TRBJ2-2, with D unclear. Trimming took off 1 base at V and 4 bases at J, with 10 bases between the two ends. The CDR3 consists of 15 residues. Germline CDR1 and CDR2: LNHNV and YYDKDF (reference sequence). The CDR3 is CATSRALGVTGELFF. The CDR3 DNA is TGTGCCACCAGCAGAGCGCTAGGAGTCACCGGGGAGCTGTTTTTT.

The chain couples TRBV13 to TRBJ2-7, with TRBD2 as a possible D gene (6 bases). The V gene's germline CDR1 is PRHDT and CDR2 FYEKMQ (reference sequence). This CDR3 has 15 amino acids. With 0 bases removed from V and 6 bases from J, the gap between germline ends came to 15 bases. The CDR3 loop reads CASSLGSGGGSEQYF. The CDR3 DNA is TGTGCCAGCAGCTTAGGATCCGGGGGAGGTAGCGAGCAGTACTTC.